This TCR beta chain was documented in a study of shared clonotypes between healthy human individuals. At the level of the study: The plates for each donor numbered three CD4 naive, three CD4 memory, two CD8 naive and one CD8 memory.

This CDR3 is built from 13 residues. The ends lost 7 bases at V and 8 bases at J; junction bases unmatched: 7. Germline V gives CDR1 SGHNT, CDR2 YENEEA. Regarding the study as a whole: Donor clonotype sharing was expected to depend on sequencing depth. Unshared clonotypes carried lower generation probabilities than those common to all four donors. Sorted-subset sequencing was shown by rarefaction to be incomplete despite large depth.

The naive CD8 fraction comprised CD45RO-negative cells positively selected for CCR7 and excluded terminally differentiated effector memory CD45RA+ cells. Clones were sequenced by immunoSEQ multiplex PCR, and TCRdb holds only the in-frame ones, with some missing. The repertoire has about 590,000 clones, around 95% of them found once; the top ten carry around 0.11%. Turning to this clone: As yet, its antigen is unknown.

The V and J genes are TRBV11-3 and TRBJ2-1; TRBD1 aligns across 8 bases. The TCR sequence derives from a woman under 40 in good health. Sequencing used naive CD8+ T cells sorted from blood. The DNA of the CDR3 is TGTGCCAGCAACACAGGGGGTAGCTATGAGCAGTTCTTC. Residues: CASNTGGSYEQFF.